One T cell receptor (beta chain) is described in this entry. Other nucleotide sequences from this sample produce the same CDR3. The CDR3 contains 12 residues. From germline, CDR1 is LGHDT and CDR2 YNNKEL (reference sequence). Trimming shortened V by 4 bases and J by 6 bases, and 9 bases separated the two germline ends. This entry comes from a study of blood T cell repertoires in COVID-19. Study at large: Acute and convalescent COVID-19 samples came from the United States, Italy and Spain. The analysed material was cDNA or gDNA that came from T cells, B-cell-depleted T cells, or PBMCs.

Per the study methods: Amplification of reference gene primers was used by the study to estimate nucleated cell counts. Only in-frame clones appear in the TCRdb table, and some are missing; sequencing was by immunoSEQ multiplex PCR. Clonal size and the V and J genes are those of that table, whereas D and trimming came from the DNA. The data show 200,000 to 250,000 clones, roughly 75% seen once. The origin of this receptor is a woman in her 70s with acute or convalescent COVID-19. What was sequenced was peripheral blood. The chain joins TRBV3-1 (or the pseudogene TRBV3-2) to TRBJ1-2, with D hard to call. CDR3 bases: TGTGCCAGCAGCCTACGGGGAAATGGCTACACCTTC. Translating gives CASSLRGNGYTF.